These 32 T cell receptor beta chains were all obtained from the same sample, sequenced in a study of cytomegalovirus exposure and HLA in healthy donors. Libraries were prepared by immunoSEQ multiplex PCR; TCRdb keeps only in-frame clonotypes and omits some of them. The table has around 75,000 clones, 85% seen once. The sequenced sample consisted of PBMCs. The receptors here all came from a man aged 25-45 years in good health and CMV-seronegative.

On this clone: Mismatch with germline at one junction end may stem from a read error. The rearrangement joins TRBV7-9 to TRBJ2-5, with 7 bases aligning to TRBD1. This CDR3 region has 15 residues. Germline CDR1 is SEHNR and CDR2 is FQNEAQ (reference sequence). The CDR3 spells CASSVAGGAWETQYF. In nucleotides, the CDR3 is TGTGCCAGCAGCGTAGCAGGGGGAGCTTGGGAGACCCAGTACTTC.

V and J are TRBV18 and TRBJ1-6, with no clear D. Germline V CDR1 and CDR2: KGHSH, LQKENI. Trimming removed 1 base at V and 10 bases at J, with 26 bases between. This CDR3 comprises 19 residues. This CDR3 is CASSPLPGRYESPGSPLHF. CDR3 coding DNA: TGTGCCAGCTCACCACTTCCGGGGAGGTACGAATCGCCCGGCTCACCCCTCCACTTT.

The chain links TRBV19 to TRBJ1-2; 12 nucleotides line up with TRBD1. Germline V gives CDR1 LNHDA, CDR2 SQIVND (reference sequence). The V segment lost 9 bases and the J segment 8 bases; nucleotides outside the gene matches: 4. This CDR3 comprises 12 residues. The CDR3 DNA is TGTGCCAGGGGACAGGGGGCGAGGGGCTACACCTTC. Its translation: CARGQGARGYTF.

The rearrangement joins TRBV5-1 to TRBJ2-3, with TRBD1 matching over 7 bases. Germline V gene lookup returns CDR1 SGHRS and CDR2 YFSETQ. The CDR3 extends over 16 amino acids. J lost 3 bases, V lost 4 bases, and 11 bases had no gene match. CDR3 DNA sequence: TGCGCCAGCAGCCCGGCCAGACAGGGTGGGACAGATACGCAGTATTTT. Its translation: CASSPARQGGTDTQYF.

This chain uses TRBV7-3 with TRBJ2-3; D not certain. Germline V gives CDR1 SGHTA, CDR2 FQGTGA. V lost 5 bases and J lost 0, with 12 bases in between. This CDR3 is built from 15 residues. The CDR3 nucleotides read TGTGCCAGCAGCCAAAACGTCGGGAGCACAGATACGCAGTATTTT. As protein: CASSQNVGSTDTQYF.

V is TRBV2 and J is TRBJ2-5, with 9 bases matching TRBD2. V trimming: 5 bases; J trimming: 3 bases; junction bases outside the gene matches: 4. Per germline, CDR1 SNHLY and CDR2 FYNNEI. The CDR3 consists of 14 residues. CDR3 nucleotide sequence: TGTGCCAGCAGTCTTGCGGGAGGGGAAGAGACCCAGTACTTC. As protein: CASSLAGGEETQYF.

The chain combines TRBV19 with TRBJ1-1; no firm D call. The CDR3 covers 15 residues. Germline V gene lookup returns CDR1 LNHDA and CDR2 SQIVND (reference sequence). The V and J ends lost 8 bases and 1 base respectively, with 17 bases between them. The CDR3 DNA is TGTGCCAGTTCCGTACTAACGGCACAGAACACTGAAGCTTTCTTT. Translation gives CASSVLTAQNTEAFF.

CDR3 sequence (DNA): TGCGCCAGCAGCATAGCCGGGACTAGAGGAGCAGATACGCAGTATTTT. Protein: CASSIAGTRGADTQYF. V is TRBV5-1 and J is TRBJ2-3; 8 bases map to TRBD2. J gave up 4 bases and V 4 bases, and 11 bases lay outside the gene matches. The CDR3 has 16 residues. CDR1 and CDR2 from the germline V gene are SGHRS and YFSETQ.

The gene calls are TRBV6-5 and TRBJ2-3; D is unresolved. CDR1 is MNHEY, CDR2 SVGAGI, per germline. The CDR3 totals 12 residues. Trimming took 6 bases from V and 1 from J, leaving 5 bases between them. In nucleotides, the CDR3 is TGTGCCAGCAGCAGTCGCACAGATACGCAGTATTTT. This translates into CASSSRTDTQYF.

This chain uses TRBV14 with TRBJ1-2, with D possibly being TRBD1 (5 bases). Germline V gives CDR1 SGHDN, CDR2 FVKESK. This CDR3 has 13 residues. The V end lost 1 base, the J end lost 6 bases, and 9 bases lay between the germline ends. The CDR3 here is CASSQAGVHGYTF. In DNA, the CDR3 is TGTGCCAGCAGCCAAGCGGGGGTACATGGCTACACCTTC.

The chain links TRBV19 to TRBJ2-1, with 9 nucleotides matching TRBD2. Trimming took 10 bases from V and 10 from J; bases not matched to a gene: 5. Germline loops: CDR1 LNHDA, CDR2 SQIVND (reference sequence). The CDR3 consists of 11 residues. CDR3 bases: TGTGCCACAGTCCTAGCGGGAGAGCAGTTCTTC. It is translated as CATVLAGEQFF.

The chain joins TRBV5-6 to TRBJ2-1; D may be TRBD1 (5 bases). Germline lookup yields CDR1 SGHDT and CDR2 YYEEEE. V gave up 6 bases and J gave up 0 bases, with 13 bases separating them. The CDR3 contains 15 residues. The CDR3 loop is CASTRGPSSYNEQFF. The CDR3 DNA reads TGTGCCAGCACAAGGGGCCCCAGCTCCTACAATGAGCAGTTCTTC.

The DNA of the CDR3 is TGTGCCAGCAGCTTATCCAGCGGGGCTCTCAATGAGCAGTTCTTC. Translated: CASSLSSGALNEQFF. The V gene is TRBV7-3, the J gene TRBJ2-1, with 7 bases aligning to TRBD2. J was trimmed by 6 bases and V by 2 bases; bases with no gene match: 7. CDR1 and CDR2 from the germline V gene are SGHTA and FQGTGA. There are 15 residues in the CDR3.

This sequence joins TRBV5-6 and TRBJ1-6, with TRBD1 as a possible D gene (6 bases). Germline loops: CDR1 SGHDT, CDR2 YYEEEE. Trimming took off 5 bases at V and 4 bases at J, with 10 bases between the two ends. The CDR3 sequence is 14 residues long. CDR3 amino acids: CASSSTGYNSPLHF. The CDR3 DNA reads TGTGCCAGCAGTTCCACAGGGTATAATTCACCCCTCCACTTT.

This clone was counted between two and nine times. This chain links TRBV1 with TRBJ1-2; the table names TRBD1, a call not compared with the DNA. TRBV1 is deemed a pseudogene. This CDR3 comprises 16 residues. CDR3 bases: TGCACCAGCAGCCAAGCAACCCAGACAGTCAACTATGGCTACACCTTC. Its protein is CTSSQATQTVNYGYTF.

The rearrangement joins TRBV28 to TRBJ1-1; tentative D call: TRBD1 (6 bases). This CDR3 comprises 15 residues. Trimming pared 1 base from V and 2 bases from J, leaving 11 bases between. Per the germline V gene, CDR1 is MDHEN and CDR2 is SYDVKM. This chain's CDR3 is CASSLLDSVNTEAFF. The CDR3 nucleotides are TGTGCCAGCAGTTTATTGGACAGTGTTAACACTGAAGCTTTCTTT.

The V gene is TRBV5-5, the J gene TRBJ1-1; D ambiguous. Germline loops: CDR1 SGHKS, CDR2 YYEKEE (reference sequence). This CDR3 has 14 amino acids. V lost 1 base and J 1 base, leaving 8 bases between the germline ends. The CDR3 protein is CASSLSSGNTEAFF. In DNA, the CDR3 is TGTGCCAGCAGCTTGTCTTCAGGGAACACTGAAGCTTTCTTT.

This clone appeared once. The rearrangement uses TRBV5-1 and TRBJ1-4, with TRBD1 matching over 11 bases. Germline V gene data show CDR1 as SGHRS and CDR2 as YFSETQ. Losses at the gene ends were 3 bases for V and 7 bases for J; bases not matched to a gene: 5. This CDR3 spans 15 amino acids. CDR3 coding DNA: TGCGCCAGCAGCTACGGGGGACAGGGGGTTGAAAAACTGTTTTTT. Amino acids: CASSYGGQGVEKLFF.

Points on this clone: The junction departs from the called germline gene at one end, perhaps through a read error. The J gene is TRBJ2-2, the V gene TRBV7-7, with 9 bases lining up with TRBD2. Looked up from germline, CDR1 is SSHAT and CDR2 is FNYEAQ (reference sequence). The CDR3 loop spans 16 amino acids. DNA of the CDR3: TGTGCTAGCAGCGCCCTACGCGGGGGGGCTGGCGGGGAGCTGTTTTTT. Encoded protein: CASSALRGGAGGELFF. Variable domain in full (rest from reference TRBV7-7 and TRBJ2-2): GAGVSQSPRYKVTKRGQDVTLRCDPISSHATLYWYQQALGQGPEFLTYFNYEAQPDKSGLPSDRFSAERPEGSISTLTIQRTEQRDSAMYRCASSALRGGAGGELFFGEGSRLTVL.

V and J are TRBV2 and TRBJ2-5; D is possibly TRBD2 (7 bases). The V gene's germline CDR1 is SNHLY and CDR2 FYNNEI. The CDR3 spans 15 residues. V was pared by 6 bases and J by 4 bases, with 18 bases between. The CDR3 is CASRVGGGAGETQYF. CDR3 coding DNA: TGTGCCAGCAGGGTTGGTGGGGGGGCCGGAGAGACCCAGTACTTC.

The V call is TRBV10-3, the J call TRBJ1-1; D unresolved. Germline V CDR1 and CDR2: ENHRY, SYGVKD. V was shortened by 3 bases and J by 4 bases, with 21 bases between the two germline ends. This CDR3 comprises 17 residues. In nucleotides, the CDR3 is TGTGCCATCAGTGAATATACCGACTCGGGGTCTTCCACTGAAGCTTTCTTT. It yields the protein CAISEYTDSGSSTEAFF.

This chain joins TRBV9 and TRBJ1-1, with 7 bases matching TRBD1. CDR1 is SGDLS and CDR2 is YYNGEE in the germline V gene. V trimming: 4 bases; J trimming: 0 bases; junction bases outside the gene matches: 12. There are 17 residues in the CDR3. For the CDR3, the DNA is TGTGCCAGCAGCAGAGGAGGGGGCGCGCGGGTGAACACTGAAGCTTTCTTT. This gives the protein CASSRGGGARVNTEAFF.

CDR3 protein: CASSQQGAGGYTF. DNA for the CDR3: TGCGCCAGCAGCCAACAGGGGGCGGGTGGCTACACCTTC. V usage is TRBV4-3 and J usage is TRBJ1-2; 8 nucleotides align to TRBD1. There are 13 residues in the CDR3. V lost 2 bases, J lost 7 bases, and 3 bases stayed unmatched. Germline V CDR1 and CDR2: LGHNA, YSLEER.

This chain links TRBV19 with TRBJ1-1; possible D gene TRBD1, 5 bases. V lost 5 bases, J lost 1 base, and 11 bases lay in between. Germline-derived CDR1 and CDR2 are LNHDA and SQIVND (reference sequence). The CDR3 has 14 residues. The CDR3 bases are TGTGCCAGTAGTCGACAGTCGAGGAACACTGAAGCTTTCTTT. Residues: CASSRQSRNTEAFF.

V is TRBV30 and J is TRBJ1-5, with D perhaps matching TRBD1 (6 bases). The germline V gene encodes CDR1 GTSNPN and CDR2 SVGIG (reference sequence). CDR3 length: 13 residues. With 0 bases removed from V and 6 bases from J, the gap between germline ends came to 9 bases. DNA for the CDR3: TGTGCCTGGAGTGTACAGGGAACTCAGCCCCAGCATTTT. Its translation is CAWSVQGTQPQHF.

The rearrangement joins TRBV28 to TRBJ1-1, with 9 bases that match TRBD1. Trimming took 5 bases from V and 1 from J; bases not matched to a gene: 5. The CDR3 sequence is 15 residues long. Per germline, CDR1 MDHEN and CDR2 SYDVKM. Here the CDR3 DNA reads TGTGCCAGCAGTACGACAGGGGGTTCGAACACTGAAGCTTTCTTT. This translates into CASSTTGGSNTEAFF.

The chain uses TRBV7-9 and TRBJ2-1, with TRBD2 as a possible D gene (6 bases). V was shortened by 5 bases and J by 6 bases, with 23 bases between the two germline ends. The CDR3 contains 17 residues. Germline lookup yields CDR1 SEHNR and CDR2 FQNEAQ (reference sequence). CDR3 in amino acids: CASSPKAGTRGGNEQFF. The CDR3 nucleotides read TGTGCCAGCAGCCCGAAGGCGGGGACTCGTGGCGGCAATGAGCAGTTCTTC. The full variable domain, in which reference TRBV7-9 and TRBJ2-1 provide the parts outside the CDR3, is DTGVSQNPRHKITKRGQNVTFRCDPISEHNRLYWYRQTLGQGPEFLTYFQNEAQLEKSRLLSDRFSAERPKGSFSTLEIQRTEQGDSAMYLCASSPKAGTRGGNEQFFGPGTRLTVL.

This chain uses TRBV19 with TRBJ1-2; D perhaps matches TRBD1 (6 bases). Trimming shortened V by 5 bases and J by 4 bases, and 14 bases separated the two germline ends. Germline CDR1 reads LNHDA; CDR2 reads SQIVND (reference sequence). The CDR3 length is 14 residues. The DNA of the CDR3 is TGTGCCAGTAGTGGATGGACAGAGGGCTATGGCTACACCTTC. Residues: CASSGWTEGYGYTF.

The chain carries TRBV28 and TRBJ1-4, with D possibly being TRBD1 (5 bases). The CDR3 spans 13 residues. V was cut by 7 bases and J by 11 bases, with 17 bases left in between. Germline V gives CDR1 MDHEN, CDR2 SYDVKM. CDR3 residues: CASILQGGGKLFF. The CDR3 DNA is TGTGCCAGCATTCTTCAGGGAGGAGGGAAACTGTTTTTT.

On this clone: One end of the junction fails to match germline, which may point to a read error. The V and J genes are TRBV7-7 and TRBJ2-3; D is unresolved. Germline CDR1 is SSHAT and CDR2 is FNYEAQ (reference sequence). This CDR3 spans 15 amino acids. The CDR3 loop reads CASSLSATSADTQYF. CDR3 nucleotides: TGTGCTAGCAGCTTAAGCGCCACGTCTGCGGATACGCAGTATTTT.

The chain has TRBV7-9 and TRBJ2-2; TRBD2 agrees at 10 bases. CDR1 SEHNR and CDR2 FQNEAQ come from the germline V gene (reference sequence). The CDR3 runs 17 residues. With V trimmed by 1 base and J by 4 bases, 6 bases remained unmatched. In nucleotides, the CDR3 is TGTGCCAGCAGCTTAGGACTAGCGGGTAGTTCCACCGGGGAGCTGTTTTTT. Its translation is CASSLGLAGSSTGELFF.

The rearrangement joins TRBV7-9 to TRBJ2-3, with 8 bases lining up with TRBD1. Germline CDR1 is SEHNR and CDR2 is FQNEAQ (reference sequence). The V segment lost 8 bases and the J segment 0 bases; nucleotides outside the gene matches: 4. This CDR3 contains 14 residues. The CDR3 protein is CASGRTGSTDTQYF. The CDR3 nucleotides read TGTGCCAGCGGGCGGACAGGGAGCACAGATACGCAGTATTTT. Complete variable domain (other parts from reference TRBV7-9 and TRBJ2-3): DTGVSQNPRHKITKRGQNVTFRCDPISEHNRLYWYRQTLGQGPEFLTYFQNEAQLEKSRLLSDRFSAERPKGSFSTLEIQRTEQGDSAMYLCASGRTGSTDTQYFGPGTRLTVL.